The clone carrying this T cell receptor (beta chain) was seen only a few times. What it binds is unknown. This entry comes from a study of post-analysis software for immune sequencing data. Trimming removed 1 base from V and 10 bases from J, with 11 bases in between. The CDR3 runs 14 residues. Germline-derived CDR1 and CDR2 are SGHTA and FQGTGA. Tagging with unique molecular identifiers was a feature of the TCR beta cDNA libraries. Each CDR3 protein is one row after TCRdb ran MiXCR on the PCR reads. The sample consists of approximately 250,000 distinct CDR3 sequences, 36% of them appearing once. Study conclusions and caveats: Controls showed lower frequencies than patients for five TRBV segments, and TRBV5-6, TRBV5-1 and TRBV20-1 were among these.

The sequencing input was blood. This sequence was found in a girl between 5 and 17 years old with multiple sclerosis. This chain connects TRBV7-3 to TRBJ1-6; D remains unclear. In nucleotides, the CDR3 is TGTGCCAGCAGCTTAAGTCAAGCAGGATCACCCCTCCACTTT. It codes for CASSLSQAGSPLHF.